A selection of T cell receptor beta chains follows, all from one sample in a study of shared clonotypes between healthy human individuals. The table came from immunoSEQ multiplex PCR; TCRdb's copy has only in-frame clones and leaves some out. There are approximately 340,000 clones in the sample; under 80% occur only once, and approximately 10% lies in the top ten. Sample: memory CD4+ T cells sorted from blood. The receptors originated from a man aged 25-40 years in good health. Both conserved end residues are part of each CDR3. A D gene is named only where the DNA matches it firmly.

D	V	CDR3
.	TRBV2	CASTGTANTGELFF
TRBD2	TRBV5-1	CASSLSGSYRTDTQYF
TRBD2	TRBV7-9	CASQAGGGQFF
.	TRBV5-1	CASSLFSSYNEQFF
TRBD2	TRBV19	CASSHRTSGRANEQYF
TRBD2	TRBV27	CASSLVLAGGREQFF
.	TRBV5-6	CASSLVGGPQDGAQYF
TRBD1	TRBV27	CASSATGTDANEKLFF
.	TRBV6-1	CASSVGGTNEKLFF
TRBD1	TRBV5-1	CASTSGTGGLYEQYF
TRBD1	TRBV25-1	CASSAARGLETQYF
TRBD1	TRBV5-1	CASSLLLTGSEQYF
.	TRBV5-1	CASSYRQADGYTF
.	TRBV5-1	CASSLQANTEAFF
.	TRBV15	CATKNWNTIYF
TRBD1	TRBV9	CASSDRAAETQYF
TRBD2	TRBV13	CASSKYSRASGKSSYNEQFF
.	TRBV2	CASSEVVDMYYNEQFF
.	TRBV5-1	CASSPSSQETQYF
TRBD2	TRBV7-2	CASSLDRGRDNEQFF
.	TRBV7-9	CASSPDGLMNTEAFF
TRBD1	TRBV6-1	CASSGDRGQKHGYTF
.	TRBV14	CASSRHRLSSTDTQYF
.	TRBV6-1	CASSETRAWDEQFF
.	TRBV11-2	CASRGLRYKSYEQYF
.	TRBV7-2	CASSPHSTFREQYF
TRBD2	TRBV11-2	CASRLPGRAHPNEQFF
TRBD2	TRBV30	CAWSRSGATNTQYF
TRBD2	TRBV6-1	CASSERREGQQYF
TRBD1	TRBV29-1	CSAAGGGVTDTQYF
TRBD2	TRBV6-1	CASSVDPAGVQNIQYF
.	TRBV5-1	CASSMGGGTEAFF
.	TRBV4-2	CASSQNTGLNTGELFF
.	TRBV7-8	CASSPGGRGTYEQYF
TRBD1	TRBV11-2	CASSLLPGQGYEQYF
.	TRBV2	CASSEILDTYGYTF
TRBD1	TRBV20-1	CSGQGTGELFF
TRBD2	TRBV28	CASSFRRGSGRDRWYF
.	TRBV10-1	CASSKGGNTGELFF
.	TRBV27	CASSPSSGGRNTIYF
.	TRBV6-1	CASSESGQSYEQYF
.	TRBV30	CAWNGGGKDTQYF
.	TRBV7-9	CASSRGGAPTGELFF
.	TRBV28	CASSFRTMVNEQFF